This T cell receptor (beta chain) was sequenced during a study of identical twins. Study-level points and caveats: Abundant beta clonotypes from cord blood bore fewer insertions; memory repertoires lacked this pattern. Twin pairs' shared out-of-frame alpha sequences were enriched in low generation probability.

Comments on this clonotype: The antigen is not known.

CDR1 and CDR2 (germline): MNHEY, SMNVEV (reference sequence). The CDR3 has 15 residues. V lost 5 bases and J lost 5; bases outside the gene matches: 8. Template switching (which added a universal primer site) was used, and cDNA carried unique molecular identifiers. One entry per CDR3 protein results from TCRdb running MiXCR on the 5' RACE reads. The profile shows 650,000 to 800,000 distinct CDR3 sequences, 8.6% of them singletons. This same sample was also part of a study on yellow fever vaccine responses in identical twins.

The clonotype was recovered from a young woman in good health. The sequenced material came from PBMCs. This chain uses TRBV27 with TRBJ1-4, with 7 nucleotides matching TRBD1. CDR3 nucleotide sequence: TGTGCCAGCAGTCTACACAGGGGCTCCAATGAAAAACTGTTTTTT. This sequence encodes CASSLHRGSNEKLFF.